These T cell receptor beta chains were read from a single sample in a study of T cells in Graves' hyperthyroidism and ophthalmopathy. TCRdb called the multiplex PCR reads again in MiXCR, with one record for every CDR3 protein. This table holds hundreds of thousands of distinct CDR3 sequences, about 15% found once. The sequenced sample was blood. The receptors shown here come from a woman aged 18-29 years with Graves' hyperthyroidism. Each CDR3 is given with its conserved first and last residue. The D gene is left open where the match is weak. Where a row states a size, it is once, few, many or the class of an expanded clone; other rows omit it.

many,TRBJ2-4,16,NA,TRBV20-1,TGCAGTGCGGTAGATCGCGCGGCACGGTTGGAAAACATTCAGTACTTC,CSAVDRAARLENIQYF
many,TRBJ2-1,17,TRBD2,TRBV28,TGTGCCAGCCTTGGACTAGCACCATTGTCGGGGTACAATGAGCAGTTCTTC,CASLGLAPLSGYNEQFF
many,TRBJ1-1,13,NA,TRBV12-3/TRBV12-4,TGTGCCAGCAGTCCGATAGGGGGGAGTGGAGCTTTCTTT,CASSPIGGSGAFF
NA,TRBJ2-3,15,NA,TRBV28,TGTGCCAGCAGTTTAGCTCTTCCGGGTGGGGATACGCAGTATTTT,CASSLALPGGDTQYF
many,TRBJ2-3,18,TRBD2,TRBV6-2/TRBV6-3,TGTGCCAGCAGTCCCCGTTCTCGCGGGAGAGGACCCACAGATACGCAGTATTTT,CASSPRSRGRGPTDTQYF
many,TRBJ2-7,14,TRBD2,TRBV2,TGTGCCAGCAGTGAGATGGCTAGCGGGACCGAGCAGTACTTC,CASSEMASGTEQYF
few,TRBJ2-1,16,TRBD2,TRBV7-9,TGTGCCAGCAGCATCACTAGCGGGTCTTCGCACAATGAGCAGTTCTTC,CASSITSGSSHNEQFF
once,TRBJ2-3,15,NA,TRBV6-9,TGTGCCAGCAGTTCTAGAGCTATTAGCGCAGATACGCAGTATTTT,CASSSRAISADTQYF
few,TRBJ1-3,16,NA,TRBV24-1,TGTGCCACCAGTGATCCCGGGTCGACCTCTGGAAACACCATATATTTT,CATSDPGSTSGNTIYF
many,TRBJ1-1,14,NA,TRBV6-5,TGTGCCAGCAGTTACCTGGCCGGGGGCGAGAAAGCTTTCTTT,CASSYLAGGEKAFF
NA,TRBJ1-1,15,TRBD1,TRBV10-3,TGTGCCATCAGTGAACAGGGGGCGGAAAACACTGAAGCTTTCTTT,CAISEQGAENTEAFF
few,TRBJ2-4,12,NA,TRBV10-3,TGTGCCATCGGGAACTCCAAAAACATTCAGTACTTC,CAIGNSKNIQYF
few,TRBJ2-5,13,NA,TRBV20-1,TGCAGCGTCCCTCGGGGCAGGCAAGAGACCCAGTACTTC,CSVPRGRQETQYF
NA,TRBJ2-6,15,NA,TRBV10-3,TGTGCCATCAGTGAAGGGGGCTCTGGGGCCAACGTCCTGACTTTC,CAISEGGSGANVLTF
few,TRBJ1-1,15,NA,TRBV6-1,TGTGCCAGCAGACCCCTCGGGCGGGAGAACACTGAAGCTTTCTTT,CASRPLGRENTEAFF
many,TRBJ2-3,16,NA,TRBV13,TGTGCCAGCAGCTTAGAAGGACGGAGGTCCACAGATACGCAGTATTTT,CASSLEGRRSTDTQYF
many,TRBJ2-5,15,NA,TRBV12-3/TRBV12-4,TGTGCCAGCAGCCAGACCCCGCGATTCCAAGAGACCCAGTACTTC,CASSQTPRFQETQYF
many,TRBJ2-5,16,TRBD1,TRBV13,TGTGCCAGCAGTTCCCCCTCACAGGGGACCCAAGAGACCCAGTACTTC,CASSSPSQGTQETQYF
NA,TRBJ1-1,17,TRBD1,TRBV7-9,TGTGCCAGCAGCTTAATTAGTAGGGGACAGGGGAACACTGAAGCTTTCTTT,CASSLISRGQGNTEAFF
few,TRBJ2-6,14,NA,TRBV15,TGTGCCACCGGCAGTGGCCCGGGGGCCAACGTCCTGACTTTC,CATGSGPGANVLTF
many,TRBJ2-1,12,NA,TRBV2,TGTGCCAGCAGTGAACTCGTTTATGAGCAGTTCTTC,CASSELVYEQFF
many,TRBJ2-1,13,TRBD2,TRBV30,TGTGCCTGGAGCAGGACTAGGCGCAATGAGCAGTTCTTC,CAWSRTRRNEQFF
many,TRBJ2-3,15,NA,TRBV3-1,TGTGCCAGCAGCCAAGGCGGGATCAGCACAGATACGCAGTATTTT,CASSQGGISTDTQYF
many,TRBJ2-2,20,TRBD2,TRBV12-3/TRBV12-4,TGTGCCAGCAACCCCCCGAAGAGGGGACTAGCTATCGCAGGCACCGGGGAGCTGTTTTTT,CASNPPKRGLAIAGTGELFF
NA,TRBJ2-7,14,TRBD1,TRBV6-1,TGTGCCAGCAGCCGCGACAGGGATCCCTACGAGCAGTACTTC,CASSRDRDPYEQYF
NA,TRBJ2-5,13,NA,TRBV19,TGTGCCAGTGGCCAGGGACGACAAGAGACCCAGTACTTC,CASGQGRQETQYF
many,TRBJ2-7,16,TRBD2,TRBV9,TGTGCCAGCAGCGTAGGGACTAGCGGGAGTTCCAACGAGCAGTACTTC,CASSVGTSGSSNEQYF
many,TRBJ2-7,14,NA,TRBV12-3/TRBV12-4,TGTGCCAGCAGTTCTCAGGGGACCCTCCACGAGCAGTACTTC,CASSSQGTLHEQYF
many,TRBJ2-7,15,NA,TRBV12-3/TRBV12-4,TGTGCCAGCAGTTTCCGAGGGCCGGCTTCCTACGAGCAGTACTTC,CASSFRGPASYEQYF
few,TRBJ2-7,14,NA,TRBV18,TGTGCCAGCTCACCCGGAGGAATTGGGAACGAGCAGTACTTC,CASSPGGIGNEQYF
many,TRBJ2-5,12,NA,TRBV10-3,TGTGCCATCAGCACCGGGAAAGAGACCCAGTACTTC,CAISTGKETQYF
NA,TRBJ1-6,15,NA,TRBV19,TGTGCCAGTAGTATAGATGCGGGGCTGAATTCACCCCTCCACTTT,CASSIDAGLNSPLHF
many,TRBJ2-7,15,NA,TRBV3-1,TGTGCCAGCAGCCGGGGACCAAATACAAAGGGCGAGCAGTACTTC,CASSRGPNTKGEQYF
few,TRBJ2-4,18,TRBD2,TRBV30,TGTGCCTGGAGTGTAGGTACAGCGGGGTCCCTAGCCAAAAACATTCAGTACTTC,CAWSVGTAGSLAKNIQYF
few,TRBJ2-1,17,NA,TRBV19,TGTGCCAGTAGTATAGATCGGAGCGCCAGCTCCTACAGTGAGCAGTTCTTC,CASSIDRSASSYSEQFF
many,TRBJ1-2,15,NA,TRBV6-1,TGTGCCAGCAGTCATGACGTAGGGGGGCGCAATGGCTACACCTTC,CASSHDVGGRNGYTF
many,TRBJ1-1,17,TRBD1,TRBV7-9,TGTGCCAGCAGCTTCGGGGACAGGGGGTTCCTGAACACTGAAGCTTTCTTT,CASSFGDRGFLNTEAFF
NA,TRBJ2-7,15,NA,TRBV4-1,TGCGCCAGCAGCCCTCCGGCGCAGGGAAGGTCAGGGCAGTACTTC,CASSPPAQGRSGQYF
many,TRBJ1-2,15,NA,TRBV2,TGTGCCAGCAGTGAAGGGGTGGGAAAACTGGCCAGCTACACCTTC,CASSEGVGKLASYTF
many,TRBJ2-7,13,NA,TRBV10-3,TGTGCCATCAGGGGGACGGAATCCTACGAGCAGTACTTC,CAIRGTESYEQYF
NA,TRBJ2-2,15,TRBD2,TRBV5-1,TGCGCCAGCAGCCCCATAGCGGGACCCACCGGGGAGCTGTTTTTT,CASSPIAGPTGELFF
many,TRBJ2-2,13,TRBD1,TRBV30,TGTGCCTGGAATGGACAGGTCACCGGGGAGCTGTTTTTT,CAWNGQVTGELFF
NA,TRBJ2-2,17,NA,TRBV9,TGTGCCAGCAGCTTTTCGTCCGGCCCAGTCGTAACCGGGGAGCTGTTTTTT,CASSFSSGPVVTGELFF
NA,TRBJ2-7,13,NA,TRBV25-1,TGTGCCAGCAGTGTTTGGGACTCCTACGAGCAGTACTTC,CASSVWDSYEQYF
many,TRBJ2-1,14,NA,TRBV5-4,TGTGCCAGCACGACGTCAGGGGCCTACAATGAGCAGTTCTTC,CASTTSGAYNEQFF
many,TRBJ1-2,12,NA,TRBV10-1,TGCGCCAGCAGTGACTGGGGTAGTGGCTACACCTTC,CASSDWGSGYTF
few,TRBJ2-4,15,NA,TRBV12-5,TGTGCTAGGGTATACAGGATTCTAGCCAAAAACATTCAGTACTTC,CARVYRILAKNIQYF
few,TRBJ1-1,16,TRBD1,TRBV5-1,TGCGCCAGCAGCAGGGCTGACAGGGTTAAGAACACTGAAGCTTTCTTT,CASSRADRVKNTEAFF
many,TRBJ1-1,14,NA,TRBV6-1,TGTGCCAGCAGTGAAGACCGGGGGCTCACTGAAGCTTTCTTT,CASSEDRGLTEAFF
NA,TRBJ2-3,16,TRBD2,TRBV27,TGTGCCAGCAGTCGAACTAGCGGGTTCAGCACAGATACGCAGTATTTT,CASSRTSGFSTDTQYF
many,TRBJ2-1,17,TRBD2,TRBV27,TGTGCCAGCAGTTTATTCACCGGGACTAGCATATACAATGAGCAGTTCTTC,CASSLFTGTSIYNEQFF
NA,TRBJ2-1,14,NA,TRBV20-1,TGCAGTGCTAGAGGGACCCCTACTATTAATGAGCAGTTCTTC,CSARGTPTINEQFF
few,TRBJ1-5,14,NA,TRBV7-9,TGTGCCAGCAGCCCTCATACCGATGGGCGGCCCCAGCATTTT,CASSPHTDGRPQHF
many,TRBJ1-5,13,NA,TRBV28,TGTGCCAGCGGGGTCGGGACTAATCAGCCCCAGCATTTT,CASGVGTNQPQHF
NA,TRBJ2-2,16,TRBD1,TRBV5-1,TGCGCCAGCACTGGCCCCCGGACAGGCCTCACCGGGGAGCTGTTTTTT,CASTGPRTGLTGELFF
many,TRBJ1-5,14,NA,TRBV6-2/TRBV6-3,TGTGCCAGCAACCTCCACAGAAGCAATCAGCCCCAGCATTTT,CASNLHRSNQPQHF
few,TRBJ1-3,14,NA,TRBV30,TGTGCCTGGTCGGTCTCCTCAGTGGGAAACACCATATATTTT,CAWSVSSVGNTIYF
many,TRBJ1-5,15,NA,TRBV27,TGTGCCAGCGGGTCTCACGGCAGAGGAAATCAGCCCCAGCATTTT,CASGSHGRGNQPQHF
NA,TRBJ2-7,14,NA,TRBV7-9,TGTGCCAGCAGCTTAGCTCCACATCCCTACGAGCAGTACTTC,CASSLAPHPYEQYF